This T cell receptor beta chain came from a study of blood T cell repertoires in COVID-19. Turning to the study itself: The samples span acute and convalescent COVID-19 from the United States, Italy and Spain. The cDNA or gDNA used as material had been derived from T cells, B-cell-depleted T cells, or PBMCs.

Study processing details: Amplification from reference gene primers served as the basis for estimated nucleated cell counts. Here immunoSEQ multiplex PCR was the method, and the copy in TCRdb shows in-frame clones only, minus some. V and J calls and clone size come straight from that table; D and trimming were deduced from the DNA. This table has some 200,000 clones, about 86% appearing once. There are 14 residues in the CDR3. The V gene's germline CDR1 is SNHLY and CDR2 FYNNEI. The ends were cut back, 6 bases at V and 4 bases at J, with 13 bases in the middle. The chain uses TRBV2 and TRBJ1-5, with TRBD1 as a possible D gene (6 bases). This sequence was found in a human donor with acute or convalescent COVID-19. The donor label of this sample is uncertain. Sequenced: peripheral blood. CDR3: CASRGGGWNQPQHF. As DNA, the CDR3 is TGTGCCAGCAGAGGGGGAGGGTGGAATCAGCCCCAGCATTTT.